These T cell receptor beta chains were read from a single sample in a study of T-cell memory formation after mild COVID-19. TCRdb used MiXCR to reprocess the 5' RACE reads, holding one entry per CDR3 protein. This sample has about 400,000 distinct CDR3 sequences; more than 20% occur once, and the top ten carry 13%. Sequencing was carried out using PBMCs or a T cell subset sorted from them (not recorded which). Source of these receptors: an adult woman who had mild COVID-19 (a few samples of this study predate the infection). Cell type and time point are not known. CDR3s include the opening cysteine and the closing phenylalanine or tryptophan. Each record gives: J gene, clone size, V gene, D gene, CDR3 protein, CDR3 DNA. A D gene is named only where the DNA matches it firmly. Some rows have no size entry. The others give once, few or many, or a class for an expanded clone.

TRBJ2-1 few TRBV7-3 TRBD1 CASSSDRATEQFF TGTGCCAGCAGCTCGGACAGGGCGACTGAGCAGTTCTTC
TRBJ2-1 few TRBV6-5 . CASRTGTANNEQFF TGTGCCAGCAGAACCGGGACTGCGAACAATGAGCAGTTCTTC
TRBJ2-7 few TRBV5-6 . CASSFGAGNLYEQYF TGTGCCAGCAGCTTTGGGGCGGGAAACTTATACGAGCAGTACTTC
TRBJ1-1 few TRBV5-1 TRBD1 CASSLTLTGGDTEAFF TGCGCCAGCAGCTTGACCCTGACAGGGGGCGACACTGAAGCTTTCTTT
TRBJ2-1 . TRBV19 . CASSIDQTPVEQFF TGTGCCAGTAGTATCGACCAGACTCCAGTCGAGCAGTTCTTC
TRBJ2-7 few TRBV5-6 . CASSFVGRDEQYF TGTGCCAGCAGCTTCGTGGGACGGGACGAGCAGTACTTC
TRBJ2-1 few TRBV9 TRBD1 CASSEDRGGYNEQFF TGTGCCAGCAGCGAGGACAGGGGGGGATACAATGAGCAGTTCTTC
TRBJ1-1 few TRBV10-3 . CAIRDNFRGTEAFF TGTGCCATCAGGGATAATTTCCGGGGGACTGAAGCTTTCTTT
TRBJ1-1 once TRBV7-9 TRBD1 CASSQGAQVGAFF TGTGCCAGCAGTCAGGGGGCACAAGTTGGTGCTTTCTTT
TRBJ1-1 . TRBV4-2 . CASSQDWISLNTEAFF TGTGCCAGCAGCCAAGATTGGATCAGCCTTAACACTGAAGCTTTCTTT
TRBJ2-1 . TRBV7-9 . CASSLGRDFSYNEQFF TGTGCCAGCAGCTTAGGCCGGGACTTCTCCTACAATGAGCAGTTCTTC
TRBJ2-4 few TRBV15 . CATSLPPENIQYF TGTGCCACCAGCCTCCCGCCGGAAAACATTCAGTACTTC
TRBJ1-2 few TRBV12-3/TRBV12-4 . CASRPTENYGYTF TGTGCCAGCAGGCCGACAGAAAACTATGGCTACACCTTC
TRBJ2-2 few TRBV3-1 . CASSPRRAISKTGELFF TGTGCCAGCAGCCCCCGGAGGGCGATCAGTAAAACCGGGGAGCTGTTTTTT
TRBJ2-3 . TRBV9 . CASSVAGQGRTDTPYF TGTGCCAGCAGCGTAGCTGGGCAGGGACGCACAGATACGCCGTATTTT
TRBJ2-1 few TRBV7-8 TRBD2 CASSLPAGVEYEQFF TGTGCCAGCAGCTTACCGGCGGGAGTGGAATATGAGCAGTTCTTC
TRBJ2-5 few TRBV7-9 TRBD1 CASSSTPGQGSQYF TGTGCCAGCAGCTCGACTCCGGGACAGGGCAGCCAGTACTTC
TRBJ2-5 few TRBV10-2 . CASSEPGQETQYF TGCGCCAGCAGTGAGCCAGGACAAGAGACCCAGTACTTC
TRBJ2-1 . TRBV5-5 TRBD2 CASSRVPTSGYNEQFF TGTGCCAGCAGCCGCGTCCCGACTAGCGGCTACAATGAGCAGTTCTTC
TRBJ2-7 . TRBV5-5 TRBD2 CASSQAGGISYEQYF TGTGCCAGCAGCCAAGCGGGGGGGATCTCCTACGAGCAGTACTTC
TRBJ2-1 few TRBV7-2 TRBD2 CASSRGASGPRDEQFF TGTGCCAGCAGCCGAGGGGCTAGCGGCCCAAGGGATGAGCAGTTCTTC
TRBJ2-2 . TRBV7-9 . CAAGSWSGELFF TGTGCCGCGGGGAGTTGGAGCGGGGAGCTGTTTTTT
TRBJ1-2 . TRBV24-1 . CATSEQTENYGYTF TGTGCCACCAGTGAGCAAACCGAAAACTATGGCTACACCTTC
TRBJ1-1 few TRBV12-3/TRBV12-4 TRBD1 CASILSYRGEAFF TGTGCCAGCATTCTTTCCTACAGGGGGGAAGCTTTCTTT
TRBJ2-3 . TRBV29-1 . CSVWDFNGSTDTQYF TGCAGCGTTTGGGACTTCAACGGGAGCACAGATACGCAGTATTTT
TRBJ2-2 . TRBV7-9 . CASSPTILLVLVSTGELFF TGTGCCAGCAGCCCGACGATATTACTAGTCTTAGTTTCCACCGGGGAGCTGTTTTTT
TRBJ2-7 . TRBV5-1 . CASSLAPTASYEQYF TGCGCCAGCAGCTTGGCTCCGACAGCCTCCTACGAGCAGTACTTC
TRBJ2-2 few TRBV24-1 . CATTRADTGELFF TGTGCCACCACCAGGGCGGACACCGGGGAGCTGTTTTTT
TRBJ2-7 few TRBV18 . CASSARGLRTAAPPYEQYF TGTGCCAGCTCAGCCCGAGGACTACGGACCGCAGCGCCACCCTACGAGCAGTACTTC
TRBJ1-3 few TRBV7-2 . CASSKGPSGNTIYF TGTGCCAGCAGTAAGGGGCCCTCTGGAAACACCATATATTTT
TRBJ2-5 few TRBV9 TRBD1 CASSVELTGEEETQYF TGTGCCAGCAGCGTAGAACTTACAGGGGAAGAAGAGACCCAGTACTTC
TRBJ2-7 . TRBV29-1 . CSAVGSIYEQYF TGCAGCGCCGTGGGGAGTATCTACGAGCAGTACTTC
TRBJ2-5 few TRBV7-9 . CASSLIRTQETQYF TGTGCCAGCAGCTTAATTCGGACCCAAGAGACCCAGTACTTC
TRBJ2-4 . TRBV3-1 . CASSQGPGASAIIAKNIQYF TGTGCCAGCAGCCAAGGGCCGGGGGCGAGCGCCATTATAGCCAAAAACATTCAGTACTTC
TRBJ2-5 few TRBV29-1 TRBD2 CSVTSGSFQETQYF TGCAGCGTTACTAGCGGGAGTTTCCAAGAGACCCAGTACTTC
TRBJ1-1 few TRBV4-2 . CASSPEGVSIDTEAFF TGTGCCAGCAGCCCGGAGGGGGTCTCCATCGACACTGAAGCTTTCTTT
TRBJ2-5 . TRBV11-3 TRBD2 CASSLGTSLTGETQYF TGTGCCAGCAGCTTGGGGACTAGTCTGACGGGAGAGACCCAGTACTTC
TRBJ2-1 few TRBV7-3 TRBD2 CASSLSSGEYNEQFF TGTGCCAGCAGCCTGTCTAGCGGAGAGTACAATGAGCAGTTCTTC
TRBJ2-7 . TRBV21-1 . CASSASRQTYEQYF TGTGCCAGCAGCGCAAGTCGGCAGACCTACGAGCAGTACTTC
TRBJ2-1 . TRBV12-3/TRBV12-4 . CASSPGEVNEQFF TGTGCCAGCAGTCCGGGGGAGGTCAATGAGCAGTTCTTC
TRBJ1-5 once TRBV2 . CASRRVWGNQPQHF TGTGCCAGCCGCAGGGTATGGGGCAATCAGCCCCAGCATTTT